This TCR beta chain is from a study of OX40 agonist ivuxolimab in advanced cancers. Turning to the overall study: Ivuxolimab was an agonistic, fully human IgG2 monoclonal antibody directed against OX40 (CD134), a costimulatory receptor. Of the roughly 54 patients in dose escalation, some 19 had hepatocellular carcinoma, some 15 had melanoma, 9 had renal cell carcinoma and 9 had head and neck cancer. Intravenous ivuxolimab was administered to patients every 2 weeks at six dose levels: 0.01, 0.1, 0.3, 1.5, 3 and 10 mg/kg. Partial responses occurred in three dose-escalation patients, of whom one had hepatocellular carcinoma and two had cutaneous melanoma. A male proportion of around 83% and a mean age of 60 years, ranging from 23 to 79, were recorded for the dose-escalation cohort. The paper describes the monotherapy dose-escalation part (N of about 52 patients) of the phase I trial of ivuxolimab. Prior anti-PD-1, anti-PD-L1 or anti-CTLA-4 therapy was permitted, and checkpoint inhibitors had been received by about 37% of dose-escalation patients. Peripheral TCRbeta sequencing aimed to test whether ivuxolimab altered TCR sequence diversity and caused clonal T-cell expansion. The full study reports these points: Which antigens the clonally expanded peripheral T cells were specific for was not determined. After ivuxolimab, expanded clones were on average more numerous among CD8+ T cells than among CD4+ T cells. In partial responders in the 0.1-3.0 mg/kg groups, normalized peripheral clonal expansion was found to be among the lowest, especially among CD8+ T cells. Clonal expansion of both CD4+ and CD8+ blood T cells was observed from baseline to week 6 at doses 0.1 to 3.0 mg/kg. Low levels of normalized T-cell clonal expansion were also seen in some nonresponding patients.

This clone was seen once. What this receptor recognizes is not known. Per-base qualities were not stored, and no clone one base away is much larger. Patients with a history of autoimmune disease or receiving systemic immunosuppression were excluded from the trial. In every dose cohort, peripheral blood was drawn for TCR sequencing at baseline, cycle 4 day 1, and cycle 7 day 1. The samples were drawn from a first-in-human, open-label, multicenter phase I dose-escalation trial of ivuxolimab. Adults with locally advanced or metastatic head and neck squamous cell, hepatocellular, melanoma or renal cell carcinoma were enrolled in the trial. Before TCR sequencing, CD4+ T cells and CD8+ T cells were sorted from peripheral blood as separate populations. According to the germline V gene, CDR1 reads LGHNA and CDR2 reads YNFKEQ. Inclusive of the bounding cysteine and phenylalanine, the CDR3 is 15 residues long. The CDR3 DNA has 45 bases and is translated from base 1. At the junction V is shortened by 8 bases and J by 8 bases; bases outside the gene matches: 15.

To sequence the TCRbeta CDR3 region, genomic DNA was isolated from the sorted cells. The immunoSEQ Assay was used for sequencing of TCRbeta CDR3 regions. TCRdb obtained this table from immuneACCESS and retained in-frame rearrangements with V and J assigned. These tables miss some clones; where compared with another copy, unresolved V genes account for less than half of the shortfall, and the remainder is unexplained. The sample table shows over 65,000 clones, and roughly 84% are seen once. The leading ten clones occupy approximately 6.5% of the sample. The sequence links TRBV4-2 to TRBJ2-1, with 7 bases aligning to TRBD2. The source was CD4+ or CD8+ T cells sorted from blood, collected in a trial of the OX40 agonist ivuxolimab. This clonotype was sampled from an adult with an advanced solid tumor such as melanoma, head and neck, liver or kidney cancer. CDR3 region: CASSPRGVAVDEQFF. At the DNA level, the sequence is TGTGCCAGCTCGCCTCGGGGGGTAGCGGTCGATGAGCAGTTCTTC.